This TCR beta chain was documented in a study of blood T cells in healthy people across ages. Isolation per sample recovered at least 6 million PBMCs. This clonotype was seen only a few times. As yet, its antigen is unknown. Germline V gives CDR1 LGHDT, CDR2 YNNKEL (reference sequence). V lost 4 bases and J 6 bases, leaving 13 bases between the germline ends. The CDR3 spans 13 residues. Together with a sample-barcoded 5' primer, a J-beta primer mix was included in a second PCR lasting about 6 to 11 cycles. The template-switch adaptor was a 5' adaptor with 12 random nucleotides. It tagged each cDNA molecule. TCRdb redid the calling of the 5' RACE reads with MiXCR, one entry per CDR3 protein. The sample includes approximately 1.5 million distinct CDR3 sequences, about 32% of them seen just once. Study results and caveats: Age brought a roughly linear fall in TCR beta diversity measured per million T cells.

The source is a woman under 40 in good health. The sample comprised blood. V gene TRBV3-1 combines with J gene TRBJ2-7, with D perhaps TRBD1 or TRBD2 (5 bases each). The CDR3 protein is CASSLATGLEQYF. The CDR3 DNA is TGTGCCAGCAGCCTCGCCACGGGGCTCGAGCAGTACTTC.